The sequence of this T cell receptor beta chain was determined in a study of blood T cell repertoires in COVID-19. Looking at the study overall: The United States, Italy and Spain were the sources of the acute and convalescent COVID-19 samples. T cells, B-cell-depleted T cells, or PBMCs provided the cDNA or gDNA that served as material.

Seattle enrolled patients during active infection and tracked them longitudinally. V lost 6 bases to trimming and J lost 7 bases, with 13 bases between them. Looked up from germline, CDR1 is SGDLS and CDR2 is YYNGEE. CDR3 size: 13 residues. Per the study methods: Amplification with reference gene primers provided the estimates of nucleated cell counts. Sequencing was performed with immunoSEQ multiplex PCR; in TCRdb, only in-frame clones are kept and a portion is missing. D and trimming were read from the DNA, whereas the V and J calls and clone size are those reported in that table. The sample contains 50,000 to 80,000 clones, around 80% of which appear only once.

Material for sequencing was peripheral blood. The TCR sequence derives from a man in his sixties with COVID-19, enrolled during active disease. The genes are TRBV9 and TRBJ2-2; D gene ambiguous. CDR3 residues: CASTPYRVGELFF. Here the CDR3 DNA reads TGTGCCAGCACCCCGTACAGAGTCGGGGAGCTGTTTTTT.